This TCR beta chain was observed in a study of T cell repertoires in cytomegalovirus infection. Study information: Indications of both CMV infection and matching HLA type were provided by public TCR beta signatures. General study results and limits: Cumulated frequencies of public TCR beta families served to identify carriers of CMV plus the relevant HLA. Dominating the ex vivo response were HLA-C-restricted CMV-specific TCR beta clonotypes.

Comment on this clonotype: The target antigen is unknown.

A single record per CDR3 protein comes from TCRdb applying MiXCR to the reads. The profile shows roughly 500,000 distinct CDR3 sequences, around a third of them singletons. The CDR3 length is 15 residues. In germline, CDR1 is MNHEY, CDR2 SVGAGI. The ends lost 6 bases at V and 8 bases at J; junction bases unmatched: 7. This clonotype was sampled from a human donor in good health (CMV status not recorded). Some clones in this sample may be carry-over from other donors' samples. Sequencing used cultured PBMCs, obtained from culture after CMV antigen stimulation. The rearrangement uses TRBV6-5 and TRBJ2-1, with 13 bases lining up with TRBD2. CDR3 sequence reads: CASSPPGLAGYEQFF. DNA of the CDR3: TGTGCCAGCAGCCCCCCGGGACTAGCGGGATATGAGCAGTTCTTC.